What follows are 5 T cell receptor beta chains derived from one specimen sequenced in a study of cytomegalovirus exposure and HLA in healthy donors. The PCR employed 60 Vbeta primers together with 13 Jbeta primers. The table came from immunoSEQ multiplex PCR; TCRdb's copy has only in-frame clones and leaves some out. The sample lists around 110,000 clones, roughly a tenth occurring once. The sample was PBMCs. All receptors come from a man between 25 and 39 years old in good health and CMV-seronegative.

V gene TRBV5-1 combines with J gene TRBJ2-5; maybe TRBD2 (5 bases). The CDR3 has 13 residues. The ends were cut back, 0 bases at V and 5 bases at J, with 8 bases in the middle. Per the germline V gene, CDR1 is SGHRS and CDR2 is YFSETQ. CDR3 bases: TGCGCCAGCAGCTTGGGGACTTGGGAGACCCAGTACTTC. It yields the protein CASSLGTWETQYF.

In regard to this clone: A junction end diverges from the germline sequence, so it may reflect a read error. The genes are TRBV7-9 and TRBJ2-1, with 9 positions matching TRBD2. From germline, CDR1 is SEHNR and CDR2 FQNEAQ (reference sequence). CDR3 size: 13 residues. In DNA form, the CDR3 reads TGTGCCAGCAGCTTAGTCGCGGGGGGGCTTGTGCTCTTC. Protein sequence: CASSLVAGGLVLF.

This clone came up a few times. The rearrangement joins TRBV30 to TRBJ2-5, with 7 nucleotides matching TRBD1. V lost 2 bases, J lost 2 bases, and 8 bases stayed unmatched. Germline CDR1 reads GTSNPN; CDR2 reads SVGIG (reference sequence). CDR3 length: 15 residues. DNA of the CDR3: TGTGCCTGGAGTAAAGGGGACAGAAGACAAGAGACCCAGTACTTC. It specifies CAWSKGDRRQETQYF.

This clone was counted between two and nine times. The J gene is TRBJ1-5, the V gene TRBV28; a weak D match, TRBD1 (5 bases). With 3 bases removed from V and 6 bases from J, the gap between germline ends came to 12 bases. This CDR3 is 14 amino acids long. Per the germline V gene, CDR1 is MDHEN and CDR2 is SYDVKM. The CDR3 is CASSFGGYTQPQHF. The CDR3 DNA sequence: TGTGCCAGCAGTTTTGGGGGGTATACTCAGCCCCAGCATTTT.

V and J are TRBV7-6 and TRBJ1-2; no reliable D call. Germline CDR1 reads SGHVS; CDR2 reads FNYEAQ. The ends were cut back, 4 bases at V and 7 bases at J, with 22 bases in the middle. This CDR3 has 16 amino acids. Here the CDR3 reads CASSSFTGSRDAGYTF. The CDR3 DNA reads TGTGCCAGCAGCTCATTTACCGGTTCGCGGGATGCTGGCTACACCTTC.